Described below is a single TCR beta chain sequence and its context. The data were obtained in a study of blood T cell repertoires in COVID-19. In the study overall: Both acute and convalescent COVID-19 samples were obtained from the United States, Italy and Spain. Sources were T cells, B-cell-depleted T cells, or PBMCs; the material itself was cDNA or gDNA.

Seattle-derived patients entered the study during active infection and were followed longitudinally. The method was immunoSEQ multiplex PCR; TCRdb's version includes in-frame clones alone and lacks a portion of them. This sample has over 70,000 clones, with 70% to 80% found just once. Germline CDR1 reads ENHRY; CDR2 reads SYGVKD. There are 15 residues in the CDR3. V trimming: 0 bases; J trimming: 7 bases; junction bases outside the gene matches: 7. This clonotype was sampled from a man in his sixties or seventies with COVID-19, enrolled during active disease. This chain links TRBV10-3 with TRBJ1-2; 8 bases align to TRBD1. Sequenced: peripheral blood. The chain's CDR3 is CAISESGQGAGGYTF. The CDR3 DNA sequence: TGTGCCATCAGTGAGTCCGGGCAGGGGGCAGGTGGCTACACCTTC.